This T cell receptor (beta chain) was captured by sequencing in a study of T-cell memory formation after mild COVID-19. Study details: Clusters of TCRs were largely donor specific.

Constant-segment primers were used for 5'RACE, and the resulting TCR alpha and TCR beta cDNA libraries carried sample barcodes and UMIs. TCRdb independently ran MiXCR on the 5' RACE reads; one entry per CDR3 protein. The sample has around 140,000 distinct CDR3 sequences; 6% to 6.5% are singletons. There are many counts of this clonotype. Its matching antigen is unknown. Germline V CDR1 and CDR2: SGHRS, YFSETQ. V shed 3 bases, J shed 2 bases, and the junction held 8 bases outside the gene matches. This CDR3 comprises 17 residues. Study-wide results and caveats: Whereas later expanders leaned CD4+, clones contracting day 15 to 85 showed a balanced CD4/CD8 makeup.

The sequence was collected from an adult woman who had mild COVID-19 (a few samples of this study predate the infection). Cell type and time point are not known. The material sequenced was PBMCs or a T cell subset sorted from them (not recorded which). The rearrangement uses TRBV5-1 and TRBJ2-3, with 11 bases lining up with TRBD2. The CDR3 is CASSSSTSGGLTDTQYF. CDR3 DNA: TGCGCCAGCAGCTCCTCTACTAGCGGGGGACTCACAGATACGCAGTATTTT.